These 5 T cell receptor beta chains were sequenced from one sample in a study of blood T cell repertoires in COVID-19. Data came from immunoSEQ multiplex PCR; TCRdb stores just in-frame clones and leaves some out. The top ten clones hold roughly 8.1% of a sample with over 85,000 clones, 80% to 90% of them seen once. The sequencing input was peripheral blood. These receptors were taken from a woman in her 70s with acute or convalescent COVID-19.

The CDR3: CASTPTGGIYNEQFF. CDR3 nucleotide sequence: TGTGCCAGCACCCCCACAGGGGGCATTTACAATGAGCAGTTCTTC. This sequence joins TRBV7-3 and TRBJ2-1; 9 positions match TRBD1. CDR1 SGHTA and CDR2 FQGTGA come from the germline V gene. V gave up 7 bases and J gave up 4 bases; unmatched junction bases: 8. The CDR3 loop spans 15 amino acids.

The chain recombines TRBV7-2 with TRBJ2-2; TRBD1 matches 7 bases. The CDR3 has 14 residues. The germline V gene encodes CDR1 SGHTA and CDR2 FQGNSA. After removal of 5 bases from V and 5 bases from J, the junction contained 5 bases not matched to a gene. Written as DNA, the CDR3 is TGTGCCAGCAGCAGGCGACAGGGAACCGGGGAGCTGTTTTTT. Protein sequence: CASSRRQGTGELFF.

The chain employs TRBV24-1 and TRBJ1-5; D perhaps matches TRBD1 (6 bases). V dropped 9 bases and J dropped 3 bases, with 29 bases sitting between them. From germline, CDR1 is KGHDR and CDR2 SFDVKD. This CDR3 comprises 19 residues. CDR3 region: CATSQVPFKLKGVNQPQHF. The CDR3 coding sequence is TGTGCCACCTCCCAAGTCCCGTTTAAACTTAAGGGGGTCAATCAGCCCCAGCATTTT.

The chain carries TRBV28 and TRBJ2-3, with a weak D call TRBD1 (5 bases). V was pared by 6 bases and J by 4 bases, with 5 bases between. The CDR3 has 11 residues. The germline V gene encodes CDR1 MDHEN and CDR2 SYDVKM. The CDR3: CASSRADTQYF. DNA of the CDR3: TGTGCCAGCAGCAGGGCAGATACGCAGTATTTT.

The chain employs TRBV28 and TRBJ2-1; D is ambiguous. The germline CDR1 and CDR2 sequences are MDHEN and SYDVKM. This CDR3 has 15 residues. Between the trimmed V and J ends, which lost 5 bases and 5 bases, there was a span of 16 bases. In nucleotides, the CDR3 is TGTGCCAGCAGTCTCCTGGCGGTAGGTCACAATGAGCAGTTCTTC. This gives the protein CASSLLAVGHNEQFF. Based on the CDR3 plus reference TRBV28 and TRBJ2-1, the full variable domain is DVKVTQSSRYLVKRTGEKVFLECVQDMDHENMFWYRQDPGLGLRLIYFSYDVKMKEKGDIPEGYSVSREKKERFSLILESASTNQTSMYLCASSLLAVGHNEQFFGPGTRLTVL.